This TCR beta chain was sequenced for a study of T cells after yellow fever vaccination. This clonotype has a count of ten or more. TCRdb reprocessed the 5' RACE reads via MiXCR and lists one record per CDR3 protein. Of approximately 70,000 distinct CDR3 sequences listed, approximately 6.1% were seen once; the top ten hold about 39%. Germline CDR1 SGHVS, CDR2 FNYEAQ. CDR3 length equals 15 residues. Trimming cost V 7 bases and J 2 bases, with 15 bases left between them. This specimen consisted of CD8+ T cells sorted from PBMCs, obtained 45 days after the first yellow fever vaccination. This sequence joins TRBV7-6 and TRBJ1-3; D is perhaps TRBD1 (5 bases). The clonotype was recovered from a man between 18 and 29 years old who received the YFV17D yellow fever vaccine. The DNA for the CDR3 is TGTGCCAGCATTTCAGGGCAGGGCCCTGGAAACACCATATATTTT. It yields the protein CASISGQGPGNTIYF.